This T cell receptor beta chain originates from a study of T cell changes during pregnancy in multiple sclerosis. CDR3 length: 14 residues. The germline gives CDR1 LNHDA, CDR2 SQIVND (reference sequence). The V and J ends lost 4 bases and 6 bases respectively, with 12 bases between them. The table came from immunoSEQ multiplex PCR; TCRdb's copy has only in-frame clones and leaves some out. The data contain 45,000 to 70,000 clones, more than 85% of them seen just once; the ten biggest clones take up approximately 2.8%. The specimen was peripheral blood, collected in the third trimester of pregnancy. The receptor was derived from a female donor in good health, enrolled as a control in a pregnancy study. V usage is TRBV19 and J usage is TRBJ2-2; possible D gene TRBD2, 6 bases. CDR3 in DNA: TGTGCCAGTAGTAGCGGGGCATCGGCCGGGGAGCTGTTTTTT. Its protein product is CASSSGASAGELFF.